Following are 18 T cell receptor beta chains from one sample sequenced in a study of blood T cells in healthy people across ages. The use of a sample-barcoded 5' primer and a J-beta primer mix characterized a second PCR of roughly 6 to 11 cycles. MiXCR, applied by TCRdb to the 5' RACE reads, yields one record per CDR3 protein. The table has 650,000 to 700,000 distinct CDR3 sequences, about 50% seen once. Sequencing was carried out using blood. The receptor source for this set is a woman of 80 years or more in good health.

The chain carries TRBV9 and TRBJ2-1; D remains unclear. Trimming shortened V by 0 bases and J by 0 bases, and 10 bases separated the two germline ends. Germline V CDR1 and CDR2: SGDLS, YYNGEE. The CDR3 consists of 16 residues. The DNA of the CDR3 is TGTGCCAGCAGCGTAGATCCGGGTAGCTCCTACAATGAGCAGTTCTTC. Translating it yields CASSVDPGSSYNEQFF.

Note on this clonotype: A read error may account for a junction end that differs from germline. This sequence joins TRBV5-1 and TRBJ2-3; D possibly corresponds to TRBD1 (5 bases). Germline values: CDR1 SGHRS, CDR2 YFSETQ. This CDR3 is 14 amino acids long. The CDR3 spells CASGLGQALDTQYF. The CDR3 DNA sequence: TGCGCCAGCGGCTTGGGGCAGGCGTTAGATACGCAGTATTTT.

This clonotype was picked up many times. The CDR3 region is CASTLVWAGPDNEQFF. The CDR3 bases are TGTGCCAGCACACTAGTCTGGGCGGGGCCCGACAATGAGCAGTTCTTC. V and J are TRBV11-2 and TRBJ2-1; tentatively, D is TRBD2 (6 bases). V was clipped by 7 bases and J by 5 bases, with 21 bases between them. CDR1 and CDR2 (germline): SGHAT, FQNNGV. This CDR3 spans 16 amino acids.

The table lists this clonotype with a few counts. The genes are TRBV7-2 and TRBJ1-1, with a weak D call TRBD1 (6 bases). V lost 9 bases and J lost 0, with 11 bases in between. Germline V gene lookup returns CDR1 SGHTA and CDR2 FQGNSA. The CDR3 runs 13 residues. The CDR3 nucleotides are TGTGCCAGTATACAGGGAGTGAACACTGAAGCTTTCTTT. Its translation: CASIQGVNTEAFF.

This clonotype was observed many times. The CDR3 region is CASSLGHLTDTQYF. CDR3 coding DNA: TGCGCCAGCAGCTTAGGACACCTCACAGATACGCAGTATTTT. The V and J genes are TRBV5-1 and TRBJ2-3; D is possibly TRBD1 (5 bases). The CDR3 consists of 14 residues. Germline V lookup: CDR1 SGHRS, CDR2 YFSETQ. Trimming took 2 bases from V and 2 from J, leaving 9 bases between them.

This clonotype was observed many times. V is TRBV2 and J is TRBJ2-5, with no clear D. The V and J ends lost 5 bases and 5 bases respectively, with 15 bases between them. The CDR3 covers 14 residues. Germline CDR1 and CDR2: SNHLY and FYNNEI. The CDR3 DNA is TGTGCCAGCAGTTCGGACGGCGGCCGGGAGACCCAGTACTTC. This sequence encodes CASSSDGGRETQYF.

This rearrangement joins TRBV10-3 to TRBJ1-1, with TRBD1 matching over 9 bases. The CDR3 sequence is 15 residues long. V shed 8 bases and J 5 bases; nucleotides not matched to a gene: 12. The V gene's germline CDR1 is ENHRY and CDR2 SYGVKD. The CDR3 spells CAISGTGPQGTEAFF. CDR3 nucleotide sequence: TGTGCCATCTCCGGGACAGGGCCTCAGGGAACTGAAGCTTTCTTT.

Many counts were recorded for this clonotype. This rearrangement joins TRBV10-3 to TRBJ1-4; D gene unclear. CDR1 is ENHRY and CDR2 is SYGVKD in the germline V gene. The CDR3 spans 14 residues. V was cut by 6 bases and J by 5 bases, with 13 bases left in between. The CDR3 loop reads CAIREDDYNEKLFF. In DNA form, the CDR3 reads TGTGCCATCAGGGAGGACGACTACAATGAAAAACTGTTTTTT.

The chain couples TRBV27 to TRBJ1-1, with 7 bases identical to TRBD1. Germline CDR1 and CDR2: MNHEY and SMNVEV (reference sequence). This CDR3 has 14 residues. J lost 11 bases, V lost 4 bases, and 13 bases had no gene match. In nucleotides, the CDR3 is TGTGCCAGCAGTTCCAGAACAGGGGTGAGGAATGCTTTCTTT. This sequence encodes CASSSRTGVRNAFF.

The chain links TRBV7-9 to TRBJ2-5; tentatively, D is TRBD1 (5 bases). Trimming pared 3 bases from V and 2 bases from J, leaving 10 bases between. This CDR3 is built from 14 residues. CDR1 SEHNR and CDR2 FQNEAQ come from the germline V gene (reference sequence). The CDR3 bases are TGTGCCAGCAGCTTGTTTCAGGGACAAGAGACCCAGTACTTC. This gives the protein CASSLFQGQETQYF.

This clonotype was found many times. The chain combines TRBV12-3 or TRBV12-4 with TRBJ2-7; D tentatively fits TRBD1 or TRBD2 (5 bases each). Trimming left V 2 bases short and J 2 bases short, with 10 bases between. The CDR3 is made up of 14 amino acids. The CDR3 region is CASSLRDGAYEQYF. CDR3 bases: TGTGCCAGCAGTTTAAGGGACGGAGCCTACGAGCAGTACTTC.

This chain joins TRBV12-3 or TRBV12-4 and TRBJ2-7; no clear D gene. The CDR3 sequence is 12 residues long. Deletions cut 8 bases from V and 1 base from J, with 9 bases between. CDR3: CASGSGSYEQYF. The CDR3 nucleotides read TGTGCCAGCGGAAGTGGGTCCTACGAGCAGTACTTC.

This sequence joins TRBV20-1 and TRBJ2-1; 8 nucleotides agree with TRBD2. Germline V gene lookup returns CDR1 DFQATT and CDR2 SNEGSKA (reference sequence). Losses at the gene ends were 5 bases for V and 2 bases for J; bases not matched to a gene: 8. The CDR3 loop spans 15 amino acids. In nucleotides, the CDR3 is TGCAGTGCTTCGCTAACTAGCGGACCCTACAATGAGCAGTTCTTC. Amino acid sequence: CSASLTSGPYNEQFF.

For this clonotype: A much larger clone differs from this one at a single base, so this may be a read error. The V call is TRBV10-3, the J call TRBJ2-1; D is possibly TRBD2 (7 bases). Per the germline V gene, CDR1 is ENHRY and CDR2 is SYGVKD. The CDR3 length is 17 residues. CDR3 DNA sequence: TGTGCCCTCAGCACAACCACAGGGAGGGCGCGAAACAATGAGCAGTTCTTC. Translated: CALSTTTGRARNNEQFF.

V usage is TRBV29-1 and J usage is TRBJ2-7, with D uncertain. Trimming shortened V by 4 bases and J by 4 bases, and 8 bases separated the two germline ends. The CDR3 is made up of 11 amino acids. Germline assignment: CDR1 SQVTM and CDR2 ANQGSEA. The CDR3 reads CSVGSLYEQYF. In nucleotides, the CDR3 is TGCAGCGTTGGATCGCTTTACGAGCAGTACTTC.

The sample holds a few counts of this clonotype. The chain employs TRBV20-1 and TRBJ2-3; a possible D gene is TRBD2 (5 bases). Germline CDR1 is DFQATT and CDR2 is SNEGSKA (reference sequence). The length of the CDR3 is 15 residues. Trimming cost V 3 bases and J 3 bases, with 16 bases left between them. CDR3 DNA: TGCAGTGCTAGCGGGAAAGGACGCGGAACAGATACGCAGTATTTT. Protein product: CSASGKGRGTDTQYF.

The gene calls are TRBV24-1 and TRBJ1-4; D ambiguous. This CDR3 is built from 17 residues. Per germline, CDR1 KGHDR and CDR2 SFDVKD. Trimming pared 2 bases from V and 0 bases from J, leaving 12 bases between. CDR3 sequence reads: CATSDSQDGATNEKLFF. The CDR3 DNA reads TGTGCCACCAGTGATTCCCAAGACGGTGCAACTAATGAAAAACTGTTTTTT.

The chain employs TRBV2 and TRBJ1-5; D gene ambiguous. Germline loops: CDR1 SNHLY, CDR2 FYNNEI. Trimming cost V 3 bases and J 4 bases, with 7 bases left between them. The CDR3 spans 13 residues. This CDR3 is CASSDLRNQPQHF. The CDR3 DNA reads TGTGCCAGCAGTGACTTGAGAAATCAGCCCCAGCATTTT.